This TCR beta chain is drawn from a study of cytomegalovirus exposure and HLA in healthy donors. Vbeta (60) and Jbeta (13) primers were used in the PCR. Clones were sequenced by immunoSEQ multiplex PCR, and TCRdb holds only the in-frame ones, with some missing. The sample yields 120,000 to 150,000 clones, 65% to 80% seen once. General study points: Presence/absence analyses supposed approximately even sequencing depth among donors. Sequencing had likely introduced a cluster of highly shared sequence variants as an artifact.

V was shortened by 3 bases and J by 3 bases, with 9 bases between the two germline ends. Germline V CDR1 and CDR2: SGDLS, YYNGEE. The CDR3 is made up of 14 amino acids. Turning to this clone: Antigen: not known.

The rearrangement uses TRBV9 and TRBJ1-4; tentative D call: TRBD1 (5 bases). The sample taken for sequencing was PBMCs. The origin of this receptor is a woman in her twenties or thirties in good health and CMV-seronegative. The CDR3 nucleotides read TGTGCCAGCAGCGACGGACATTCTAATGAAAAACTGTTTTTT. Amino acid sequence: CASSDGHSNEKLFF.